This T cell receptor (beta chain) stems from a study of T cells after yellow fever vaccination (dated by TCRdb to about 2019). In the study overall: The SMART-Seq v4 Ultra Low Input RNA kit was used to prepare libraries from fractions with low cell numbers. To follow T-cell clones before and after primary and booster YFV17D yellow fever vaccination, bulk TCR alpha and beta repertoires were sequenced over time. Two healthy male donors, one aged 18 to 29 and one aged 30 to 39 years, were included in the cohort. Bulk PBMC replicates and cell subsets were isolated from blood drawn at multiple timepoints before and after both primary and secondary immunization. What the authors observed across the whole study: After the booster, most of the clones that had expanded following primary vaccination were detected again (roughly 96% of CD4 and around 90% of CD8), which suggests that memory was broadly maintained. FACS-sorted repertoires could contain abundant contaminating clonotypes from the bulk population, so computational filtering was required. The study included only a couple of donors, which limits how far the findings can be generalized. Compared with the primary T-cell response, the secondary T-cell response was faster but weaker, reaching its peak on day 5 rather than on day 15. A small fraction of clonotypes showed up in both the CD4 and CD8 compartments, probably as a result of convergent recombination.

Of note for this clonotype: This receptor's antigen is unknown. No much larger clone exists at a distance of one base, and base qualities are not known.

CDR1 and CDR2, looked up from the germline V gene, are MNHEY and SVGAGI. V loses 6 bases of germline sequence and J loses 11 bases, and the interval between the two ends is 11 bases. The CDR3 runs 11 residues from the cysteine to the phenylalanine. The kept DNA is CDR3 alone, 33 bases in frame from the first base. The reads were generated on an Illumina NovaSeq 6000. TCR cDNA was made using 5'RACE template switching, a step that added a universal primer site and unique molecular identifiers. Priming of cDNA synthesis was performed from both the TCR alpha and TCR beta constant segments. Two PCR steps were used to amplify libraries, with sample barcodes and sequencing adapters being added in the second step. Libraries were sequenced on Illumina HiSeq 2500 (2x100 bp) or NovaSeq (2x150 bp). The authors processed their data as follows. MIGEC was used to demultiplex reads and collapse the reads into UMI consensus sequences, and MiXCR was used for V(D)J alignment. Vaccine-responding clonotypes were identified with edgeR using replicate PBMC samples, with FDR below 0.01 and a log2 fold change above 5 up to day 15 being required. Each bulk clonotype received a CD4 or CD8 identity based on whether the sequenced CD4 or CD8 repertoire contained that clonotype at higher abundance. The public reads were reprocessed in TCRdb via fastp at Q25 and MiXCR, keeping in-frame beta chains. Rows merge per CDR3 protein into single entries with the most common DNA and genes. TCRdb's processing, not the authors' own work, is the source of the V and J calls. In this sample the table shows some 420,000 distinct CDR3 sequences, roughly a sixth of which occur a single time. The ten most abundant clones make up over 15% of the sample.

The treatment or condition label for this specimen denotes: live attenuated yellow fever vaccine strain. At each blood-draw timepoint, two biological replicates of bulk PBMCs were collected. A standard Ficoll-Paque protocol was used to isolate PBMCs from peripheral blood. TriZol was used to extract RNA from bulk PBMCs, from CD4 and CD8 fractions, and from dextramer-positive and dextramer-negative fractions. The source is a man younger than 35 who received the YFV17D yellow fever vaccine. This sample comprised PBMCs, obtained before the yellow fever booster vaccination. The rearranged chain carries TRBV6-5 and TRBJ2-4, with the D gene call left open. The sequence in DNA is TGTGCCAGCAGCGACGGTGGGGTTCAGTACTTC. It specifies CASSDGGVQYF.